This record concerns one T cell receptor beta chain sequence. Its antigen is still unknown. One base away there is no much larger clone; base qualities are not given. Sample time point, as interpreted from the label and publication: about a year on ibrutinib. For TCR beta library preparation, roughly 1.8 micrograms of genomic DNA was extracted from cryopreserved PBMCs. Longitudinal blood samples from CLL patients on ibrutinib monotherapy were analyzed using high-throughput TCR beta sequencing. The patients took part in an open-label, single-center phase 2 trial of ibrutinib monotherapy. On a MiSeq, deep resolution sequencing aimed for a depth between 1 in 1 million and 1 in 200,000 T cells, with each clonotype covered 10x on average. TCR beta libraries were generated with the immunoSEQ hsTCRB Kit. In the source study's methods: The data were analyzed with ImmunoSEQ Analyzer and ImmunoSEQ Data Assistant, and V, D and J gene assignments followed IMGT definitions. Clonality, which ranges from 0 to 1, was calculated by subtracting the normalized Shannon entropy of productive rearrangement frequencies from one. Only overrepresented clonotypes making up at least 0.05% of the repertoire of each patient were included in the public clonotype analysis. Thirteen age-matched healthy donor repertoires from immuneACCESS served as clonality controls. In TCRdb, the immuneACCESS table is reduced to in-frame sequences with V and J assigned. These tables do not hold every clone; where another copy was compared, an unresolved V gene accounts for under half, and the others remain unexplained. That table furnishes V, J and clone size, whereas the DNA furnished D and trimming. This sample comprises 200,000 to 250,000 clones, about four fifths of them detected only once. Roughly an eighth of the sample is in the top ten clones.

These data belong to a study of cytotoxic CD8 clonotypes in ibrutinib-treated CLL (dated by TCRdb to the early 2020s). Broadly, across the study: The cohort was composed of some ten relapsed/refractory and about 15 treatment-naive patients; IGHV unmutated status was identified in some 17 patients. Partial responses were observed in about 25 patients and complete responses in 2; after a median follow-up of about 69 months, remission was maintained in 14 patients and progression was observed in approximately twelve. The response samples were drawn at a median of 12 months into treatment, with a range of about 6 to 40 months. On average, each sample had 255,043 productive templates and tens of thousands of productive rearrangements. Longitudinal samples were available for about 30% of the 86 trial participants. Cryopreserved peripheral blood mononuclear cells were collected before treatment, at response, and at either disease progression or sustained remission. Every sample from remission and from progressive disease was obtained while the patients were still on ibrutinib.

Results and caveats for the whole study, not just this receptor: Sampling times were not matched between sustained-remission and progressing patients, and lymph node repertoires were not studied. Public clonotypes were rare and either contracted or stayed stable during treatment, and the rise in clonality at ibrutinib response reflected the expansion of private clonotypes. Baseline clonality exceeded that of age-matched healthy donors and correlated strongly with circulating CD8+ T-cell counts. Clonality increased at ibrutinib response, stayed stable in sustained remission, and fell back toward baseline at progression.

V is pruned by 4 bases and J by 8 bases, leaving 17 bases of the junction without a gene match. Taken from cysteine to phenylalanine, the CDR3 has 17 residues. CDR3 DNA only is kept here, 51 bases in frame from base 1. CDR1 and CDR2, per the germline V gene, are SGDLS and YYNGEE. The sequence is built from TRBV9 and TRBJ1-4; TRBD1 lines up with 7 middle nucleotides. The TCR was taken from a human donor with chronic lymphocytic leukemia. The starting material was PBMCs, obtained after 12 months of ibrutinib treatment. The encoded CDR3 is CASSLSIHDRETEKLFF. The DNA sequence is as follows: TGTGCCAGCAGCCTATCCATCCATGACAGGGAGACCGAAAAACTGTTTTTT.